The T cell receptor beta chain described here comes from a study of blood T cell repertoires in COVID-19. For the study at large: Sample material is recorded as cDNA or gDNA derived from T cells, B-cell-depleted T cells, or PBMCs.

Concerning this clone: This specimen includes other DNA sequences encoding the same CDR3.

Sequencing was performed with immunoSEQ multiplex PCR; in TCRdb, only in-frame clones are kept and a portion is missing. The data hold about 230,000 clones, with 65% to 85% observed a single time. Germline-derived CDR1 and CDR2 are KGHDR and SFDVKD. Trimming took 0 bases from V and 1 from J, leaving 8 bases between them. CDR3 size: 16 residues. This chain joins TRBV24-1 and TRBJ2-2; maybe TRBD2 (6 bases). The sequence was obtained from a woman aged 30 to 39 with COVID-19, enrolled during active disease. Sample: peripheral blood. The CDR3 loop reads CATSDLGRGNTGELFF. For the CDR3, the DNA is TGTGCCACCAGTGATTTGGGGCGGGGGAACACCGGGGAGCTGTTTTTT.